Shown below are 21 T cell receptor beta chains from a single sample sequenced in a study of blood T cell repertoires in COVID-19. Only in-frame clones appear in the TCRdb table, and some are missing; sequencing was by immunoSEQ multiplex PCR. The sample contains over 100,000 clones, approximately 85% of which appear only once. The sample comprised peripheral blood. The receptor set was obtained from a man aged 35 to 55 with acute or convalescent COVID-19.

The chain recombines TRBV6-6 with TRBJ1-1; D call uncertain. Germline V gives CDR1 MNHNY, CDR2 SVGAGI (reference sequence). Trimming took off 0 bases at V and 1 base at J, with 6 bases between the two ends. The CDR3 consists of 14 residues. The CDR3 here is CASSYSWQNTEAFF. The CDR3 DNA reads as TGTGCCAGCAGTTACTCCTGGCAGAACACTGAAGCTTTCTTT.

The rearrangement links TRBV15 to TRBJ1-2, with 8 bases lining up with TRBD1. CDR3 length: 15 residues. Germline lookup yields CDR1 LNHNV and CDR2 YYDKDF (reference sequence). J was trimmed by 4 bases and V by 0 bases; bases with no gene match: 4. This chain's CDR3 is CATSRDRTGTYGYTF. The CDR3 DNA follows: TGTGCCACCAGCAGAGATAGGACAGGGACCTATGGCTACACCTTC.

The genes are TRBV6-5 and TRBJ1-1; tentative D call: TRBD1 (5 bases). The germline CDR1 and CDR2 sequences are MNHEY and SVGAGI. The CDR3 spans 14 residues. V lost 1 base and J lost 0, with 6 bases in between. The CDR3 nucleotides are TGTGCCAGCAGTTACTGGGGGGTGAACACTGAAGCTTTCTTT. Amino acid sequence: CASSYWGVNTEAFF.

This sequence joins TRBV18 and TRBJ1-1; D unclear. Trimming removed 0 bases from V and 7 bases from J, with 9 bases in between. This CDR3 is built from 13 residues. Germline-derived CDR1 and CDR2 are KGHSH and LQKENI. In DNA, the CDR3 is TGTGCCAGCTCACCACCTACGGTGAGTGAAGCTTTCTTT. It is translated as CASSPPTVSEAFF.

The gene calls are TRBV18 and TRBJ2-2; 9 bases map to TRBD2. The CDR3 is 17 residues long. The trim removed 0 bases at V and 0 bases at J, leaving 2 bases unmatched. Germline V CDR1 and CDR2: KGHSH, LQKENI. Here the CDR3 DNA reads TGTGCCAGCTCACCACCTAGCGGGGGCCCGAACACCGGGGAGCTGTTTTTT. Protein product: CASSPPSGGPNTGELFF. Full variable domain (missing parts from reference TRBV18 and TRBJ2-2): NAGVMQNPRHLVRRRGQEARLRCSPMKGHSHVYWYRQLPEEGLKFMVYLQKENIIDESGMPKERFSAEFPKEGPSILRIQQVVRGDSAAYFCASSPPSGGPNTGELFFGEGSRLTVL.

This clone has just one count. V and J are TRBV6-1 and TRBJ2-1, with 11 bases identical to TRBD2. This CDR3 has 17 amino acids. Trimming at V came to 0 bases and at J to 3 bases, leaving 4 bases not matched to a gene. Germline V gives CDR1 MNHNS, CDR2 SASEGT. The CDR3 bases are TGTGCCAGCAGTGAAGCGCGGGGGACTAGCGGCTACAATGAGCAGTTCTTC. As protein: CASSEARGTSGYNEQFF.

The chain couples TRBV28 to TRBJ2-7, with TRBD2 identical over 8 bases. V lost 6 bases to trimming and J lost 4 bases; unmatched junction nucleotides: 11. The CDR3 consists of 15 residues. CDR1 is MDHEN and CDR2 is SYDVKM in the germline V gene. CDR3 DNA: TGTGCCAGCAGACCCGTTGTAGCGGGACTGTACGAGCAGTACTTC. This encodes CASRPVVAGLYEQYF.

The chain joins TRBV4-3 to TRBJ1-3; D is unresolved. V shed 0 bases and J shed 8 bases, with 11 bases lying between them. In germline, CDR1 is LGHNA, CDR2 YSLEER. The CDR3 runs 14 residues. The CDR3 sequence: CASSQEAPPDTIYF. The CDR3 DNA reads TGCGCCAGCAGCCAAGAAGCTCCTCCGGACACCATATATTTT.

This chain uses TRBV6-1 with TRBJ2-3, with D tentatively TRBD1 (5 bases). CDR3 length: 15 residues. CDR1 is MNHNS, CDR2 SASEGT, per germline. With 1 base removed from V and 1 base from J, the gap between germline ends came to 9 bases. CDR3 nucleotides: TGTGCCAGCAGTGAAGGGGGCGCTCGCACAGATACGCAGTATTTT. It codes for CASSEGGARTDTQYF.

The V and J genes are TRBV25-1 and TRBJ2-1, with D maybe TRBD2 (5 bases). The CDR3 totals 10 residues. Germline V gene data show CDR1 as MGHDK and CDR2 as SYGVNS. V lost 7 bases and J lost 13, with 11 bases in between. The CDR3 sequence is CASIGGRQFF. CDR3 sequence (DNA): TGTGCCAGCATTGGAGGTAGACAGTTCTTC.

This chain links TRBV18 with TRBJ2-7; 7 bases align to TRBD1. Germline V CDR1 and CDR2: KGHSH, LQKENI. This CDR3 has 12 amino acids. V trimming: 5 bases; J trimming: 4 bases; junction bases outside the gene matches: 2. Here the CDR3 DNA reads TGTGCCAGCTCAACACAGGGGTACGAGCAGTACTTC. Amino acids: CASSTQGYEQYF.

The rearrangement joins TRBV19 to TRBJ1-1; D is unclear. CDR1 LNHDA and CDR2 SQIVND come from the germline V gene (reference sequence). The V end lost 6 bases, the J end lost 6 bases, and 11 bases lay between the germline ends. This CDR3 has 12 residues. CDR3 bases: TGTGCCAGTAGCACAGTAAACTCTGAAGCTTTCTTT. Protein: CASSTVNSEAFF.

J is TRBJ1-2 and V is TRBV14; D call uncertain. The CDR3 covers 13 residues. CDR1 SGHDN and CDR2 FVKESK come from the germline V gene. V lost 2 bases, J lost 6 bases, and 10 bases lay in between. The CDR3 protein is CASSQIWRDGYTF. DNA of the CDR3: TGTGCCAGCAGCCAAATTTGGCGGGATGGCTACACCTTC. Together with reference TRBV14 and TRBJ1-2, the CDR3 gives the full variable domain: EAGVTQFPSHSVIEKGQTVTLRCDPISGHDNLYWYRRVMGKEIKFLLHFVKESKQDESGMPNNRFLAERTGGTYSTLKVQPAELEDSGVYFCASSQIWRDGYTFGSGTRLTVV.

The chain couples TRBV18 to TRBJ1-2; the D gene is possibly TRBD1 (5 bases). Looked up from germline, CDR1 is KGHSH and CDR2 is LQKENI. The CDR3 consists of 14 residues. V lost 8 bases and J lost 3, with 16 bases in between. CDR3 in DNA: TGTGCCAGCACCCCAGGTCCCAGGGACTATGGCTACACCTTC. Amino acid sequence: CASTPGPRDYGYTF.

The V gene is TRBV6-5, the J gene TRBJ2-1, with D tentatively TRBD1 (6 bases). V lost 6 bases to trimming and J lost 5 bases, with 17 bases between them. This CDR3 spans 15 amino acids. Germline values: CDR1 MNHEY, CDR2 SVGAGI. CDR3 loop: CASSPPGHLNNEQFF. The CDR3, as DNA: TGTGCCAGCAGCCCACCGGGACACTTAAACAATGAGCAGTTCTTC.

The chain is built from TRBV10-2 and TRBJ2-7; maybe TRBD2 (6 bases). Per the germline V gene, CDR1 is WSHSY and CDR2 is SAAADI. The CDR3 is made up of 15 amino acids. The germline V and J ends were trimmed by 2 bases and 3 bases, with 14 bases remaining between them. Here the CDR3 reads CASSEAWRGDYEQYF. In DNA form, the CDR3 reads TGCGCCAGCAGTGAGGCCTGGCGGGGTGACTACGAGCAGTACTTC.

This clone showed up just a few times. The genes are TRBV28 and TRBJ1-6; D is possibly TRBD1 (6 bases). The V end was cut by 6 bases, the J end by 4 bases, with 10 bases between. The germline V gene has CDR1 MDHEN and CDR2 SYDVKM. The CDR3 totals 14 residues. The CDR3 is CASRQGGYNSPLHF. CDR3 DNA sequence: TGTGCCAGCAGACAGGGAGGGTATAATTCACCCCTCCACTTT.

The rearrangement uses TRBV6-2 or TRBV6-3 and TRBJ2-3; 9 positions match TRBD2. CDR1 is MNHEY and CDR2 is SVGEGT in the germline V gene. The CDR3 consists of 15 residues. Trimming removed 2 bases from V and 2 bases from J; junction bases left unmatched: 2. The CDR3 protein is CASSYQRGATDTQYF. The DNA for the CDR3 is TGTGCCAGCAGTTACCAGCGGGGGGCCACAGATACGCAGTATTTT.

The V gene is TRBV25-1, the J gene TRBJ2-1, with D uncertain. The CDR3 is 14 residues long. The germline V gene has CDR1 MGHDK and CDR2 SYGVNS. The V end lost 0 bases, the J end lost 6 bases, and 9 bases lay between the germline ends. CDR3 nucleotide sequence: TGTGCCAGCAGTGAATATTATAGAGGCAATGAGCAGTTCTTC. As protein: CASSEYYRGNEQFF.

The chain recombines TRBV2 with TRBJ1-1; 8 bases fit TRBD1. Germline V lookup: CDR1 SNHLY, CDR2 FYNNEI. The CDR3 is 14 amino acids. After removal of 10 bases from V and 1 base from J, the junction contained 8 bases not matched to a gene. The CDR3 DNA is TGTGCCACGACAGGGGTCACGGCGAACACTGAAGCTTTCTTT. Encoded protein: CATTGVTANTEAFF.

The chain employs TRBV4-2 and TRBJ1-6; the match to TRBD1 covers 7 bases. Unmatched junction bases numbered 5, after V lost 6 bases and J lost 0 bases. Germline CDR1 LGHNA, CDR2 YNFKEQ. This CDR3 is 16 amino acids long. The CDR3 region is CASRQGESSYNSPLHF. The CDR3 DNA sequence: TGTGCCAGCAGGCAGGGGGAAAGCTCCTATAATTCACCCCTCCACTTT.